Included here is one TCR beta chain sequence, with context. This record belongs to a study of cytomegalovirus exposure and HLA in healthy donors. The CDR3 is made up of 13 amino acids. V lost 7 bases, J lost 0 bases, and 2 bases stayed unmatched. CDR1 and CDR2 (germline): MDHEN, SYDVKM. Primers: 60 Vbeta forward and 13 Jbeta reverse. Using immunoSEQ multiplex PCR, the repertoire was profiled, and TCRdb retains in-frame clones only, with some absent. The table for this sample gives under 100,000 clones. The clonotype was recovered from a woman younger than 45 in good health and CMV-seronegative. The sequencing sample was made of PBMCs. The chain recombines TRBV28 with TRBJ1-1; 7 bases agree with TRBD1. CDR3 DNA: TGTGCCAGCAAGACAGGGATGAACACTGAAGCTTTCTTT. Translation gives CASKTGMNTEAFF.